A selection of T cell receptor beta chains follows, all from one sample in a study of cytomegalovirus exposure and HLA in healthy donors. Method: immunoSEQ multiplex PCR; TCRdb's copy keeps in-frame clones and lacks some. The profile covers fewer than 200,000 clones, with roughly 80% appearing a single time and 1.5% to 2% taken by the ten largest. The sequenced sample was PBMCs. The receptors stem from a woman aged 18-29 years in good health and CMV-seronegative. The CDR3 runs from the conserved cysteine through the conserved F or W. D genes are given only for firm matches. Clone size appears in some rows only: once, few, many, or a class for an expanded clone.

CDR3 DNA: TGTGCCAGCAGCTCCCCCCCGTTTCTACAGGTCCAAGAGACCCAGTACTTC
CDR3 protein: CASSSPPFLQVQETQYF
clone size: .
V gene: TRBV7-9
J gene: TRBJ2-5
D gene: .

CDR3 DNA: TGTGCCAGCAGTTTAGTTTTTGCGGGAGAGATCCCTCCTAACGAGCAGTACTTC
CDR3 protein: CASSLVFAGEIPPNEQYF
clone size: .
V gene: TRBV28
J gene: TRBJ2-7
D gene: TRBD2

CDR3 DNA: TGCGCCAGCAGTGTAGAGGCCAGGGGGTCCTACGAGCAGTACTTC
CDR3 protein: CASSVEARGSYEQYF
clone size: .
V gene: TRBV4-1
J gene: TRBJ2-7
D gene: TRBD1

CDR3 DNA: TGTGCCAGCAGGGGCGGGAGCTCCTACAATGAGCAGTTCTTC
CDR3 protein: CASRGGSSYNEQFF
clone size: .
V gene: TRBV5-5
J gene: TRBJ2-1
D gene: TRBD2

CDR3 DNA: TGTGCCAACAGGAATAGACAGGACTACTATGGCTACACCTTC
CDR3 protein: CANRNRQDYYGYTF
clone size: .
V gene: TRBV28
J gene: TRBJ1-2
D gene: .

CDR3 DNA: TGTGCCAGCAGTGCAGACAGGGCTAACACAGATACGCAGTATTTT
CDR3 protein: CASSADRANTDTQYF
clone size: .
V gene: TRBV2
J gene: TRBJ2-3
D gene: TRBD1

CDR3 DNA: TGCGCCAGCAGTCCGCAAGACAGAGAATCCTACACCTTC
CDR3 protein: CASSPQDRESYTF
clone size: .
V gene: TRBV5-1
J gene: TRBJ1-2
D gene: .

CDR3 DNA: TGTGCCAGCAGCTTAGGGCCTAGCGGGAGGGCCCGAGAGACCCAGTACTTC
CDR3 protein: CASSLGPSGRARETQYF
clone size: once
V gene: TRBV7-2
J gene: TRBJ2-5
D gene: TRBD2

CDR3 DNA: TGTGCCAGCTCCCCAGGAGGGCAGAAAGAGACCCAGTACTTC
CDR3 protein: CASSPGGQKETQYF
clone size: .
V gene: TRBV19
J gene: TRBJ2-5
D gene: .

CDR3 DNA: TGCAGCGTTGAGGGGCGGGGTAGCACAGATACGCAGTATTTT
CDR3 protein: CSVEGRGSTDTQYF
clone size: once
V gene: TRBV29-1
J gene: TRBJ2-3
D gene: .

CDR3 DNA: TGTGCCAGCAGTTTGACGGGGGGCTCCTACAATGAGCAGTTCTTC
CDR3 protein: CASSLTGGSYNEQFF
clone size: .
V gene: TRBV27
J gene: TRBJ2-1
D gene: TRBD2

CDR3 DNA: TGTGCCAGCAGCTTAAACGGTCTACCTGCTTATGGCTACACCTTC
CDR3 protein: CASSLNGLPAYGYTF
clone size: once
V gene: TRBV13
J gene: TRBJ1-2
D gene: .

CDR3 DNA: TGTGCCAGCAGTTTAGTTGCCGGAAGACAGGGAGGAAACTATGGCTACACCTTC
CDR3 protein: CASSLVAGRQGGNYGYTF
clone size: .
V gene: TRBV28
J gene: TRBJ1-2
D gene: TRBD1

CDR3 DNA: TGTGCCAGCAGCCCGACAGGGTCAACTAATGAAAAACTGTTTTTT
CDR3 protein: CASSPTGSTNEKLFF
clone size: .
V gene: TRBV5-4
J gene: TRBJ1-4
D gene: TRBD1

CDR3 DNA: TGCAGCGTTGAAGTACCGAGACAGGGCAATTCACCCCTCCACTTT
CDR3 protein: CSVEVPRQGNSPLHF
clone size: .
V gene: TRBV29-1
J gene: TRBJ1-6
D gene: TRBD1

CDR3 DNA: TGTGCCAGCAGTTACTCGGGACAACCCGATGAGCAGTTCTTC
CDR3 protein: CASSYSGQPDEQFF
clone size: once
V gene: TRBV6-5
J gene: TRBJ2-1
D gene: .

CDR3 DNA: TGTGCCACCACCTCCGGGACAGGGGGCGCTGGAAACACCATATATTTT
CDR3 protein: CATTSGTGGAGNTIYF
clone size: .
V gene: TRBV19
J gene: TRBJ1-3
D gene: TRBD1

CDR3 DNA: TGTGCCAGCAGTGAGTACATTTCAGGAACTGGGGCCAACGTCCTGACTTTC
CDR3 protein: CASSEYISGTGANVLTF
clone size: .
V gene: TRBV2
J gene: TRBJ2-6
D gene: .

CDR3 DNA: TGTGCCAGCAGCTTAGTGTCGGAGACCCAGTACTTC
CDR3 protein: CASSLVSETQYF
clone size: .
V gene: TRBV7-9
J gene: TRBJ2-5
D gene: .

CDR3 DNA: TGTGCCAGCAGTTACGACAATCAGGGGCCCGCCGATGAAAAACTGTTTTTT
CDR3 protein: CASSYDNQGPADEKLFF
clone size: .
V gene: TRBV28
J gene: TRBJ1-4
D gene: .

CDR3 DNA: TGTGCCAGCATTAGCGGGGGACCCAGCAATGAGCAGTTCTTC
CDR3 protein: CASISGGPSNEQFF
clone size: .
V gene: TRBV2
J gene: TRBJ2-1
D gene: TRBD2

CDR3 DNA: TGCAGCGTTCGGACTAGCGGGAGCTCCTACGAGCAGTACTTC
CDR3 protein: CSVRTSGSSYEQYF
clone size: once
V gene: TRBV29-1
J gene: TRBJ2-7
D gene: TRBD2

CDR3 DNA: TGTGCCAGCAGTAAACCAGGGTTTAGCAATCAGCCCCAGCATTTT
CDR3 protein: CASSKPGFSNQPQHF
clone size: .
V gene: TRBV28
J gene: TRBJ1-5
D gene: .

CDR3 DNA: TGCGCCAGCAACCCGGGATCAGCAGATACGCAGTATTTT
CDR3 protein: CASNPGSADTQYF
clone size: .
V gene: TRBV10-1
J gene: TRBJ2-3
D gene: .

CDR3 DNA: TGTGCCAGCAGTTACGGGCCGGCGACCGGGGAGCTGTTTTTT
CDR3 protein: CASSYGPATGELFF
clone size: .
V gene: TRBV6-5
J gene: TRBJ2-2
D gene: .

CDR3 DNA: TGTGCAAGTCGGAATCGCCCCCTAAGCACAGATACGCAGTATTTT
CDR3 protein: CASRNRPLSTDTQYF
clone size: .
V gene: TRBV12-2
J gene: TRBJ2-3
D gene: .

CDR3 DNA: TGCGCCAGCAGTGAGTCTCAACAAATCTACAATGAGCAGTTCTTC
CDR3 protein: CASSESQQIYNEQFF
clone size: .
V gene: TRBV10-1
J gene: TRBJ2-1
D gene: .

CDR3 DNA: TGTGCCAGCAGCCCGGGACGACTAGCGGGATGGGGAGAGACCCAGTACTTC
CDR3 protein: CASSPGRLAGWGETQYF
clone size: .
V gene: TRBV9
J gene: TRBJ2-5
D gene: TRBD2

CDR3 DNA: TGTGCCAGCAGCTTAAATGGGGCCGCTTCCGGACTAGCCAAAGGGTCGGAGACCCAGTACTTC
CDR3 protein: CASSLNGAASGLAKGSETQYF
clone size: .
V gene: TRBV7-6
J gene: TRBJ2-5
D gene: TRBD2

CDR3 DNA: TGCAGCGTTGGCAGGGGCGACACCGGGGAGCTGTTTTTT
CDR3 protein: CSVGRGDTGELFF
clone size: .
V gene: TRBV29-1
J gene: TRBJ2-2
D gene: .

CDR3 DNA: TGTGCCAGCAGGTTTGGGACGGCAGGGGGCTACGAGCAGTACTTC
CDR3 protein: CASRFGTAGGYEQYF
clone size: .
V gene: TRBV28
J gene: TRBJ2-7
D gene: TRBD1

CDR3 DNA: TGTGCCAGTAGTACGGGACAGGGGGTTTCTTTCAATCAGCCCCAGCATTTT
CDR3 protein: CASSTGQGVSFNQPQHF
clone size: .
V gene: TRBV19
J gene: TRBJ1-5
D gene: TRBD1

CDR3 DNA: TGTGCCAGCATTGTCGTTGGGGGGAACACCATATATTTT
CDR3 protein: CASIVVGGNTIYF
clone size: .
V gene: TRBV6-6
J gene: TRBJ1-3
D gene: .

CDR3 DNA: TGTGCCAGCAGTTACCGCGGGGGCAATGAGCAGTTCTTC
CDR3 protein: CASSYRGGNEQFF
clone size: .
V gene: TRBV6-5
J gene: TRBJ2-1
D gene: TRBD2

CDR3 DNA: TGTGCCACCAACCCCTCGGGACAAATTTATCAGCCCCAGCATTTT
CDR3 protein: CATNPSGQIYQPQHF
clone size: .
V gene: TRBV19
J gene: TRBJ1-5
D gene: .

CDR3 DNA: TGTGCCAGCAGCCCAGGCTCTAGCAATCAGCCCCAGCATTTT
CDR3 protein: CASSPGSSNQPQHF
clone size: .
V gene: TRBV7-8
J gene: TRBJ1-5
D gene: .

CDR3 DNA: TGTGCCAGCAGTTCCGGGACAGGTGTTTCGAGCAATCAGCCCCAGCATTTT
CDR3 protein: CASSSGTGVSSNQPQHF
clone size: .
V gene: TRBV2
J gene: TRBJ1-5
D gene: TRBD1